One T cell receptor (beta chain) is described in this entry. What it recognizes is unknown. Profiled with immunoSEQ multiplex PCR; TCRdb holds only in-frame clones, not every one. This table holds 70,000 to 90,000 clones, about 93% found once. CDR3 size: 15 residues. The germline V gene encodes CDR1 SEHNR and CDR2 FQNEAQ (reference sequence). Trimming cost V 4 bases and J 3 bases; bases outside gene matches: 7. The sample belongs to a study of brain T cells in children with intractable seizures. Notes on the study in general: Patients' HCMV serostatus was unknown; virus specificity rests on CDR3 similarity alone.

The sequence was collected from a boy less than two years old with tuberous sclerosis and intractable seizures. The chain combines TRBV7-9 with TRBJ1-1, with 8 bases fitting TRBD1. The sample consisted of peripheral blood, taken at surgery. Here the CDR3 reads CASSSGQGIDTEAFF. The CDR3, as DNA: TGTGCCAGCAGCTCCGGACAGGGAATAGACACTGAAGCTTTCTTT.